The 5 T cell receptor beta chains below were found in one sample sequenced in a study of T cells in Graves' hyperthyroidism and ophthalmopathy (dated by TCRdb to between 2018 and 2020). To prepare the library, multiplex PCR was applied. The listed sequencing device is Illumina HiSeq 2000. The TCR beta CDR3 regions were amplified from the RNA transcripts. The first round of RT-PCR for the TCR CDR3 was performed with the HTBI primer set and the Qiagen OneStep RT-PCR kit. TCRdb reanalyzed the raw reads on its own, using fastp at Q25 for trimming and MiXCR for clone calling, and kept in-frame beta chains. Every distinct CDR3 protein forms one entry, paired with its most common genes and DNA. This sample is represented by about 720,000 distinct CDR3 sequences; around 19% of them were singletons. Jointly, the top ten make up 16% of the sample. The source material was blood. These receptors were taken from a woman in her fifties or sixties with Graves' hyperthyroidism that later progressed to Graves' ophthalmopathy.

The CDR3 DNA reads TGTGCCAGCAGCGGATGGGGGGTTGTACCCCTCCACTTT. It encodes CASSGWGVVPLHF. The chain has TRBV9 and TRBJ1-6; D might be TRBD1 (5 bases). The CDR3 contains 13 residues. Between the trimmed V and J ends, which lost 3 bases and 12 bases, there was a span of 13 bases. Germline-derived CDR1 and CDR2 are SGDLS and YYNGEE. Together with reference TRBV9 and TRBJ1-6, the CDR3 gives the full variable domain: DSGVTQTPKHLITATGQRVTLRCSPRSGDLSVYWYQQSLDQGLQFLIQYYNGEERAKGNILERFSAQQFPDLHSELNLSSLELGDSALYFCASSGWGVVPLHFGNGTRLTVT.

This clonotype was detected many times. The CDR3 nucleotides are TGCAGTGCTAAAGGGGATCAGCCCCAGCATTTT. This sequence encodes CSAKGDQPQHF. The chain employs TRBV20-1 and TRBJ1-5, with D maybe TRBD1 (5 bases). The germline V gene has CDR1 DFQATT and CDR2 SNEGSKA (reference sequence). CDR3 length equals 11 residues. Trimming removed 4 bases from V and 5 bases from J, with 6 bases in between.

The chain links TRBV6-5 to TRBJ2-6; D not resolved. CDR1 and CDR2 (germline): MNHEY, SVGAGI. CDR3 size: 14 residues. The ends were cut back, 4 bases at V and 0 bases at J, with 4 bases in the middle. The CDR3 bases are TGTGCCAGCAGTTGGGTCTCTGGGGCCAACGTCCTGACTTTC. Amino acids: CASSWVSGANVLTF.

The CDR3 DNA is TGCAGCGTTGAACGGACAGGGATGTTGCAAGAGACCCAGTACTTC. It specifies CSVERTGMLQETQYF. The J gene is TRBJ2-5, the V gene TRBV29-1; 8 bases agree with TRBD1. The CDR3 is made up of 15 amino acids. Germline CDR1 is SQVTM and CDR2 is ANQGSEA. Trimming took 2 bases from V and 2 from J; bases not matched to a gene: 7.

This clonotype has ten or more counts. The gene calls are TRBV20-1 and TRBJ2-5; possibly TRBD1 or TRBD2 for D (5 bases each). CDR3 size: 15 residues. V shed 3 bases and J shed 0 bases, with 14 bases lying between them. Germline V CDR1 and CDR2: DFQATT, SNEGSKA (reference sequence). CDR3 DNA: TGCAGTGCTAGGGGGGTGTGGGCAAACCAAGAGACCCAGTACTTC. This encodes CSARGVWANQETQYF.